The 10 T cell receptor beta chains below all came from one sample that was sequenced in a study of PD-1 blockade in classical Hodgkin lymphoma. Each patient experienced a relapse that followed autologous stem cell transplantation, and brentuximab vedotin exposure varied. The data were produced by immunoSEQ multiplex PCR, yet TCRdb's version contains in-frame clones alone and is incomplete. The table has tens of thousands of clones, over 70% seen once. Sequencing was performed on peripheral blood mononuclear cells (PBMCs), taken before the second cycle of nivolumab. Source of these receptors: a human donor with classical Hodgkin lymphoma.

The gene calls are TRBV19 and TRBJ1-5; 7 bases are a match to TRBD1. Trimming took 6 bases from V and 2 from J; bases not matched to a gene: 7. CDR1 and CDR2 from the germline V gene are LNHDA and SQIVND (reference sequence). The CDR3 is 15 residues long. The CDR3 reads CASRTTGKGNQPQHF. CDR3 nucleotide sequence: TGTGCCAGTAGAACGACAGGGAAGGGCAATCAGCCCCAGCATTTT.

This chain links TRBV6-1 with TRBJ1-3; TRBD1 matches 7 bases. The CDR3 totals 17 residues. Trimming cost V 4 bases and J 0 bases; bases outside gene matches: 9. Per germline, CDR1 MNHNS and CDR2 SASEGT. CDR3 residues: CASSVGGGGLSGNTIYF. The CDR3 region has the DNA TGTGCCAGCAGTGTAGGCGGAGGGGGCCTCTCTGGAAACACCATATATTTT.

The chain joins TRBV6-5 to TRBJ1-2, with 7 bases fitting TRBD1. V shed 7 bases and J 4 bases; nucleotides not matched to a gene: 6. CDR1 and CDR2 (germline): MNHEY, SVGAGI. The CDR3 length is 13 residues. CDR3 nucleotides: TGTGCCAGCACCTCGGGACAGTTCTATGGCTACACCTTC. Translating gives CASTSGQFYGYTF.

The J gene is TRBJ2-7, the V gene TRBV7-9; D is possibly TRBD1 or TRBD2 (6 bases each). The germline V gene encodes CDR1 SEHNR and CDR2 FQNEAQ (reference sequence). This CDR3 has 14 amino acids. V was clipped by 6 bases and J by 5 bases, with 17 bases between them. In DNA form, the CDR3 reads TGTGCCAGCAGGAAAGGGGGGCAGGCCCACGAGCAGTACTTC. Amino acids: CASRKGGQAHEQYF.

The chain carries TRBV19 and TRBJ2-7; 7 nucleotides line up with TRBD2. The V and J ends lost 7 bases and 5 bases, in that order; junction bases with no gene match: 5. The CDR3 is 12 amino acids. Per germline, CDR1 LNHDA and CDR2 SQIVND (reference sequence). CDR3 nucleotide sequence: TGTGCCAGTAAGGCTAGCGGCCACGAGCAGTACTTC. It is translated as CASKASGHEQYF.

Concerning this clone itself: A much larger clone differs by one base, so this may be a read error. The rearrangement joins TRBV6-5 to TRBJ1-5; D is undetermined. This CDR3 has 13 residues. CDR1 and CDR2 (germline): MNHEY, SVGAGI. This CDR3 is CASSPDYNRPQHF. In nucleotides, the CDR3 is TGTGCCAGCAGTCCCGATTACAATCGGCCCCAGCATTTT.

This chain uses TRBV4-3 with TRBJ2-1, with D possibly being TRBD2 (6 bases). Per germline, CDR1 LGHNA and CDR2 YSLEER. The CDR3 sequence is 17 residues long. The germline V and J ends were trimmed by 0 bases and 4 bases, with 16 bases remaining between them. CDR3 DNA sequence: TGCGCCAGCAGCCAAGAGTCAGTAGCGGTATCATACAATGAGCAGTTCTTC. This gives the protein CASSQESVAVSYNEQFF.

The chain employs TRBV7-9 and TRBJ1-5; 8 bases map to TRBD1. After removal of 1 base from V and 3 bases from J, the junction contained 5 bases not matched to a gene. The germline V gene has CDR1 SEHNR and CDR2 FQNEAQ (reference sequence). The CDR3 spans 16 residues. The chain's CDR3 is CASSLGTGLANQPQHF. The DNA of the CDR3 is TGTGCCAGCAGCTTAGGGACAGGGTTGGCCAATCAGCCCCAGCATTTT. Using reference TRBV7-9 and TRBJ1-5 for the parts outside the CDR3, the full variable domain is DTGVSQNPRHKITKRGQNVTFRCDPISEHNRLYWYRQTLGQGPEFLTYFQNEAQLEKSRLLSDRFSAERPKGSFSTLEIQRTEQGDSAMYLCASSLGTGLANQPQHFGDGTRLSIL.

This chain joins TRBV6-1 and TRBJ1-4, with a tentative D call TRBD1 (6 bases). The CDR3 runs 15 residues. Germline CDR1 is MNHNS and CDR2 is SASEGT. Trimming left V 4 bases short and J 7 bases short, with 16 bases between. This CDR3 reads CASSAAGGISEKLFF. CDR3 nucleotide sequence: TGTGCCAGCAGTGCAGCGGGGGGCATTAGTGAAAAACTGTTTTTT.

V is TRBV7-2 and J is TRBJ1-5; D is unclear. The CDR3 runs 16 residues. CDR1 is SGHTA and CDR2 is FQGNSA in the germline V gene. V lost 1 base, J lost 1 base, and 11 bases lay in between. CDR3 residues: CASSLESTTSNQPQHF. CDR3 nucleotide sequence: TGTGCCAGCAGCTTAGAGTCCACCACGAGCAATCAGCCCCAGCATTTT.